This is a list of T cell receptor beta chains from one sample in a study of OX40 agonist ivuxolimab in advanced cancers. Sequenced by immunoSEQ multiplex PCR; TCRdb stores in-frame clones only, minus some. The repertoire holds some 77,000 clones, with 85% to 90% as singletons. The sequencing here drew on CD4+ or CD8+ T cells sorted from blood, taken in a trial of the OX40 agonist ivuxolimab. Receptor source: an adult with an advanced solid tumor such as melanoma, head and neck, liver or kidney cancer. CDR3s include the opening cysteine and the closing phenylalanine or tryptophan. The D gene is left open where the match is weak. Some rows have no size entry. The others give once, few or many, or a class for an expanded clone.

abundance	v_gene	d_gene	j_gene	CDR3aa	CDR3nt
NA	TRBV10-2	TRBD2	TRBJ2-1	CAASPLAGGEQFF	TGCGCCGCTTCGCCGCTAGCGGGAGGTGAGCAGTTCTTC
NA	TRBV7-2	NA	TRBJ2-1	CASSLVSTGSSYNEQFF	TGTGCCAGCAGCTTAGTGTCCACGGGTTCGTCCTACAATGAGCAGTTCTTC
NA	TRBV14	NA	TRBJ2-7	CASSSSGRRIIHEQYF	TGTGCCAGCAGCTCTTCGGGACGCCGGATTATCCACGAGCAGTACTTC
once	TRBV5-1	TRBD1	TRBJ2-1	CASSSGTGPYNEQFF	TGCGCCAGCAGCTCCGGGACAGGGCCTTACAATGAGCAGTTCTTC
NA	TRBV7-9	NA	TRBJ2-7	CASSSPGGVYEQYF	TGTGCCAGCAGCTCTCCGGGGGGCGTATACGAGCAGTACTTC
NA	TRBV7-7	NA	TRBJ2-5	CASSLAGGRETQYF	TGTGCCAGCAGCTTAGCTGGCGGACGGGAGACCCAGTACTTC
NA	TRBV5-5	NA	TRBJ1-5	CASSDNVGYQPQHF	TGTGCCAGCAGCGATAACGTGGGATATCAGCCCCAGCATTTT
NA	TRBV28	NA	TRBJ2-7	CASSWGQNYEQYF	TGTGCCAGCAGTTGGGGACAAAACTACGAGCAGTACTTC
NA	TRBV7-2	NA	TRBJ1-4	CASTQGTNEKLFF	TGTGCCAGCACACAGGGCACTAATGAAAAACTGTTTTTT
once	TRBV6-6	NA	TRBJ2-7	CASSRLESSYEQYF	TGTGCCAGCAGCCGACTAGAGAGCTCCTACGAGCAGTACTTC
NA	TRBV2	TRBD1	TRBJ1-5	CASRRDREYQPQHF	TGTGCCAGCAGGCGGGACAGGGAATATCAGCCCCAGCATTTT
NA	TRBV27	TRBD2	TRBJ2-3	CASRGLAGAEDTQYF	TGTGCCAGCAGGGGACTAGCGGGAGCGGAAGATACGCAGTATTTT
NA	TRBV28	NA	TRBJ2-2	CASTVGGRTGELFF	TGTGCCAGCACCGTGGGGGGGCGCACCGGGGAGCTGTTTTTT
NA	TRBV6-6	NA	TRBJ1-6	CASSYENSSYNSPLHF	TGTGCCAGCAGTTACGAGAACAGCTCCTATAATTCACCCCTCCACTTT
NA	TRBV7-3	NA	TRBJ1-5	CASSLTGDNQPQHF	TGTGCCAGCAGCTTAACAGGGGACAATCAGCCCCAGCATTTT
NA	TRBV21-1	NA	TRBJ1-6	CASMRTRQDTPLHF	TGTGCCAGCATGAGGACACGGCAAGATACACCCCTCCACTTT
NA	TRBV7-2	NA	TRBJ2-7	CASSQPPSDEQYF	TGTGCCAGCAGCCAACCACCTAGCGATGAGCAGTACTTC
NA	TRBV9	NA	TRBJ2-7	CASSDGGSGYEQYF	TGTGCCAGCAGCGATGGGGGTAGCGGCTACGAGCAGTACTTC
NA	TRBV7-3	NA	TRBJ2-6	CASSLTVSGANVLTF	TGTGCCAGCAGCTTAACGGTATCCGGGGCCAACGTCCTGACTTTC
NA	TRBV5-1	NA	TRBJ1-4	CASSLAGPDEKLFF	TGCGCCAGCAGCTTGGCAGGGCCTGATGAAAAACTGTTTTTT
NA	TRBV6-1	TRBD2	TRBJ2-5	CASTGLAGSQETQYF	TGTGCCAGCACCGGACTAGCGGGGTCCCAAGAGACCCAGTACTTC
NA	TRBV2	NA	TRBJ2-7	CASSPGEVYEQYF	TGTGCCAGCAGCCCAGGGGAAGTATACGAGCAGTACTTC
NA	TRBV19	NA	TRBJ2-1	CASGQRSEQFF	TGTGCCAGTGGTCAGAGGAGTGAGCAGTTCTTC
NA	TRBV18	TRBD2	TRBJ2-1	CASSPGTSDDEQFF	TGTGCCAGCTCACCAGGGACTAGCGACGATGAGCAGTTCTTC
NA	TRBV11-3	NA	TRBJ2-1	CASSLGGQHHEQFF	TGTGCCAGCAGCTTAGGAGGCCAGCACCATGAGCAGTTCTTC
NA	TRBV11-3	TRBD1	TRBJ2-1	CASSPSGTGGYNEQFF	TGTGCCAGCAGCCCATCCGGGACAGGGGGGTACAATGAGCAGTTCTTC
NA	TRBV18	TRBD2	TRBJ2-1	CASSPPSGTSGSNEQFF	TGTGCCAGCTCACCACCGTCCGGGACTAGCGGGAGTAATGAGCAGTTCTTC
NA	TRBV4-2	NA	TRBJ2-7	CASSQDSLSYEQYF	TGTGCCAGCAGCCAAGATTCGCTCTCCTACGAGCAGTACTTC
once	TRBV5-1	TRBD2	TRBJ2-4	CASSLSGENIQYF	TGCGCCAGCAGCTTAAGCGGGGAAAACATTCAGTACTTC
NA	TRBV6-5	TRBD1	TRBJ2-7	CASQGEFYEQYF	TGTGCCAGTCAGGGGGAGTTTTACGAGCAGTACTTC